This T cell receptor (beta chain) was captured in a study of human T cells and chemical hapten exposure. Time point described: patch test 1, 2 weeks after DPC sensitization. Treatment specified: therapeutic diphenylcyclopropenone sensitization with weekly scalp DPC. The CDR3 is 19 residues long. V dropped 4 bases and J dropped 0 bases, with 24 bases sitting between them. Germline values: CDR1 SGHTA, CDR2 FQGNSA. TCRdb re-called the RACE reads through MiXCR, storing one row per CDR3 protein. Of 340,000 or so distinct CDR3 sequences detected, roughly 6.9% appear once; the ten largest clones hold about 8%.

The rearrangement links TRBV7-2 to TRBJ1-1, with D uncertain. Here the sequenced sample was whole blood, taken in connection with sensitization to the hapten diphenylcyclopropenone (DPC). The clonotype was recovered from a woman aged 18-29 years with alopecia areata. Some clones in this sample may be carry-over from other donors' samples. The CDR3 region is CASSSQKPGLILLNTEAFF. The CDR3 DNA sequence: TGTGCCAGCAGCTCCCAAAAGCCGGGTCTTATCCTTCTGAACACTGAAGCTTTCTTT.